This T cell receptor beta chain was observed in a study of OX40 agonist ivuxolimab in advanced cancers. Generated by immunoSEQ multiplex PCR, the TCRdb table keeps only in-frame clones and is missing some. The data show tens of thousands of clones, under 90% seen once. The CDR3 has 14 residues. Per germline, CDR1 LGHNA and CDR2 YSLEER. Deletions cut 4 bases from V and 13 bases from J, with 19 bases between. The specimen comprised CD4+ or CD8+ T cells sorted from blood, sampled in a trial of the OX40 agonist ivuxolimab. The sequence was obtained from an adult with an advanced solid tumor such as melanoma, head and neck, liver or kidney cancer. The chain recombines TRBV4-3 with TRBJ2-2; D is ambiguous. The CDR3 coding sequence is TGCGCCAGCAGCCCGGCTCATGCGGACCTAAGGCTGTTTTTT. Translated: CASSPAHADLRLFF.